This T cell receptor (beta chain) was captured by sequencing in a study of shared clonotypes between healthy human individuals. Study at large: CD4 naive and CD4 memory each took three plates per donor, while CD8 naive took two and CD8 memory one.

To note about this clone: Its antigen is not identified.

Germline V gene sequence: CDR1 MNHEY, CDR2 SVGAGI. CDR3 length equals 16 residues. V gave up 2 bases and J gave up 2 bases, with 13 bases separating them. Study-level results: Researchers sampled blood only, noting tissue repertoires likely differ.

The method was immunoSEQ multiplex PCR; TCRdb's version includes in-frame clones alone and lacks a portion of them. The table lists roughly 700,000 clones, about 74% of them singletons. Sequenced sample: memory CD4+ T cells sorted from blood. As to subset: CD45RA-negative fraction. This TCR was sampled from a woman in her 30s in good health. This chain connects TRBV6-5 to TRBJ1-3; no reliable D call. CDR3 sequence reads: CASSYRSPTAGNTIYF. The CDR3 bases are TGTGCCAGCAGTTACCGCAGTCCGACGGCTGGAAACACCATATATTTT.